This T cell receptor beta chain was sequenced for a study of post-analysis software for immune sequencing data. Study-wide context: As for disease course, relapsing-remitting, secondary progressive and progressive-relapsing multiple sclerosis were all included.

Looked up from germline, CDR1 is ENHRY and CDR2 is SYGVKD. Trimming shortened V by 4 bases and J by 1 base, and 10 bases separated the two germline ends. The CDR3 sequence is 14 residues long. Note on this clonotype: Its matching antigen is unknown.

Unique molecular identifiers were present in the TCR beta cDNA libraries. Once about 0.85 to 11 million T cells were used, about 490,000 cDNA molecules resulted. TCRdb called the PCR reads again in MiXCR, with one record for every CDR3 protein. The sample carries roughly 200,000 distinct CDR3 sequences, 29% recorded once. Overall study results and limits: F measure showed strong co-clustering of same-batch samples. Controls showed lower frequencies than patients for four to six TRBV segments, and TRBV5-6, TRBV5-1 and TRBV20-1 were among these. There was significantly lower normalized Chao1 diversity in multiple sclerosis patients than in controls.

This sequence was found in a girl between 2 and 17 years old with multiple sclerosis. The sequenced material came from blood. The genes are TRBV10-3 and TRBJ2-5; D possibly corresponds to TRBD1 (6 bases). The CDR3 nucleotides read TGTGCCATCAGTGGAGGACAGATCCAAGAGACCCAGTACTTC. The encoded protein is CAISGGQIQETQYF.